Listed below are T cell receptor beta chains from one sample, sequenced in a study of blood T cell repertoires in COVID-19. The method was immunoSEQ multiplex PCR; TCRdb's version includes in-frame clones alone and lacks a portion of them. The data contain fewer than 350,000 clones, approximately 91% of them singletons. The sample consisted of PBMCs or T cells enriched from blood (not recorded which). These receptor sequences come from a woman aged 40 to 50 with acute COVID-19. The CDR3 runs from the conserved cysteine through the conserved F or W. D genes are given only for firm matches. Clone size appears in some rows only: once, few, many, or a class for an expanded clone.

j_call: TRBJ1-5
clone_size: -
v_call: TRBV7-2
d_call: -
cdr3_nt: TGTGCCAGCAGCTTAGACTCTCAGGGCAATCAGCCCCAGCATTTT
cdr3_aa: CASSLDSQGNQPQHF

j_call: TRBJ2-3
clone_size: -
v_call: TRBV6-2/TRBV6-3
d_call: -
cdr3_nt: TGTGCCAGCAGTTACGTTTCTGGGGGCGTAGATACGCAGTATTTT
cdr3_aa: CASSYVSGGVDTQYF

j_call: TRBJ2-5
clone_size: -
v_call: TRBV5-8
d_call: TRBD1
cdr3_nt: TGTGCCAGCAGCACCGGGACAGGGGTAACGTTGGAGACCCAGTACTTC
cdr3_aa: CASSTGTGVTLETQYF

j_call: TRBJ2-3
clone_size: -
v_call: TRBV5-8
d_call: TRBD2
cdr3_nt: TGTGCCAGCAGCTTGGCGTTTATAGCGGCCGGGGGGTCAGATACGCAGTATTTT
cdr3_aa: CASSLAFIAAGGSDTQYF

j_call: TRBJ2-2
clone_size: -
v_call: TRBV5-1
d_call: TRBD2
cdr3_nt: TGCGCCAGCAGCTTGGTGCCACTAGCGGGGTACACCGGGGAGCTGTTTTTT
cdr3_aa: CASSLVPLAGYTGELFF

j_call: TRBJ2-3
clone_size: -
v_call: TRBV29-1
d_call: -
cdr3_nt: TGCAGCCACGGTAGCCCTCAACTCGGGACAGATACGCAGTATTTT
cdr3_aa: CSHGSPQLGTDTQYF

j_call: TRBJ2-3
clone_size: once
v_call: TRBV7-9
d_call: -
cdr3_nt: TGTGCCAGCAGCGCCGCGACGGGACTTATCACCAGCACAGATACGCAGTATTTT
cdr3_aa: CASSAATGLITSTDTQYF

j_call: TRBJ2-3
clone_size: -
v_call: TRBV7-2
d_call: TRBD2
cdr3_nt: TGTGCCAGCAGCTTAGGGTACCAGCGGGACCCCACAGATACGCAGTATTTT
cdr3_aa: CASSLGYQRDPTDTQYF

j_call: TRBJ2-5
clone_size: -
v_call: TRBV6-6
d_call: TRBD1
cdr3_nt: TGTGCCACCACCTTTCAAGGACAGGGTTTCCAAGAGACCCAGTACTTC
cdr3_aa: CATTFQGQGFQETQYF

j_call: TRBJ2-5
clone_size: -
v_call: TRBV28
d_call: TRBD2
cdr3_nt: TGTGCCAGCAGTTTGTCACGGCTAGCGGGGGAGACCCAGTACTTC
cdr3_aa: CASSLSRLAGETQYF